The clone carrying this T cell receptor beta chain was seen many times. These data originate in a study of T cells in Graves' hyperthyroidism and ophthalmopathy. Background on the study: The initial diagnosis was the point when peripheral blood was collected, ahead of any treatment.

The CDR3 runs to 11 residues. Germline V gives CDR1 SGDLS, CDR2 YYNGEE. V was pared by 4 bases and J by 6 bases, with 7 bases between. What was amplified from RNA transcripts were TCR beta CDR3 regions. The HTBI primer set drove a first-round RT-PCR of the TCR CDR3. Each CDR3 protein is one row after TCRdb ran MiXCR on the multiplex PCR reads. In the table there are about 680,000 distinct CDR3 sequences, around a third of which are singletons. Stable Graves' hyperthyroidism meant no ophthalmopathy progression within 18 months. Each diagnosis drew on symptoms, thyroxine, TRAb, thyroid ultrasound and orbital computed tomography findings. Out of 10 ml of fresh peripheral blood came the PBMCs.

V and J are TRBV9 and TRBJ1-2; D gene uncertain. This TCR derives from a woman aged 40 to 50 with Graves' hyperthyroidism. The sequenced sample was blood. The CDR3 region is CASSSEDGYTF. The DNA of the CDR3 is TGTGCCAGCAGCTCGGAGGATGGCTACACCTTC.